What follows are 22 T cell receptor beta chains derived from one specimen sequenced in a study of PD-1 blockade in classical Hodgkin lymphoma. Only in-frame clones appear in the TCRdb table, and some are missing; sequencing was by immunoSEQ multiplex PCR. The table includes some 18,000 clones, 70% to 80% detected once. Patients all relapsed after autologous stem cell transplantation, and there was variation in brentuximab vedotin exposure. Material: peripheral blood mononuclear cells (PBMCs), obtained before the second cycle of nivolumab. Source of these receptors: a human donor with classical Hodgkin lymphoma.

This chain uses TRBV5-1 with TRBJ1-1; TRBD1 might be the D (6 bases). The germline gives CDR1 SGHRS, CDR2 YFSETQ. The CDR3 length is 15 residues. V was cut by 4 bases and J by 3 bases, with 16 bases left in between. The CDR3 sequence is CASSPLQGGDTEAFF. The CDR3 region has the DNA TGCGCCAGCAGCCCTCTTCAAGGGGGAGACACTGAAGCTTTCTTT.

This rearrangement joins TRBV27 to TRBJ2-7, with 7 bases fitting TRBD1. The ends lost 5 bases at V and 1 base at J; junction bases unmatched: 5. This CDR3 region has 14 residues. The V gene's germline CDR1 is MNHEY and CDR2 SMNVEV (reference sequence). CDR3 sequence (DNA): TGTGCCAGCAGTAAACAGGGGAAATCCTACGAGCAGTACTTC. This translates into CASSKQGKSYEQYF.

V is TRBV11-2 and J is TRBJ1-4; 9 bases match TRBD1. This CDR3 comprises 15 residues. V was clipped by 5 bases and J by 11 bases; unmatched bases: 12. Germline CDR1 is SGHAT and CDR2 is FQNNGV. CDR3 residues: CASSLLGTGRGKLFF. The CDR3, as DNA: TGTGCCAGCAGCCTCTTGGGGACAGGGAGAGGGAAACTGTTTTTT.

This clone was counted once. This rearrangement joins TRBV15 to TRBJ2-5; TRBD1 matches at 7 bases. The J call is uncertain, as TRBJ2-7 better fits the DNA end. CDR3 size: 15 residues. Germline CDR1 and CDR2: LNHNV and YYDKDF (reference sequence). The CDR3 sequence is CATSPGTVSSYEQYF. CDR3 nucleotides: TGTGCCACCAGCCCCGGGACAGTGAGCTCCTACGAGCAGTACTTC.

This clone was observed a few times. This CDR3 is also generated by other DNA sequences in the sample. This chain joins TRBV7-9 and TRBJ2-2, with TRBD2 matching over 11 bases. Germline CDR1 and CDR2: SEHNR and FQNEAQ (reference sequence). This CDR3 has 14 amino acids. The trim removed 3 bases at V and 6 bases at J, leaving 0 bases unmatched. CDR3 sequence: CASSLGLAAGELFF. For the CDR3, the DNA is TGTGCCAGCAGCTTGGGACTAGCGGCCGGGGAGCTGTTTTTT.

The CDR3 protein is CASSIWGINEKLFF. CDR3 coding DNA: TGTGCCAGTAGTATATGGGGGATTAATGAAAAACTGTTTTTT. The V gene is TRBV19, the J gene TRBJ1-4; TRBD1 is a possible D gene (5 bases). Germline V gene lookup returns CDR1 LNHDA and CDR2 SQIVND (reference sequence). V was clipped by 2 bases and J by 4 bases, with 8 bases between them. The CDR3 is 14 residues long.

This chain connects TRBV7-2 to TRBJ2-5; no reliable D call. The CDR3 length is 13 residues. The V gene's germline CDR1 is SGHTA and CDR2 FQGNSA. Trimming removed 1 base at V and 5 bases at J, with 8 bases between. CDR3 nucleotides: TGTGCCAGCAGCTTAGGCTGGCTGGAGACCCAGTACTTC. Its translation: CASSLGWLETQYF.

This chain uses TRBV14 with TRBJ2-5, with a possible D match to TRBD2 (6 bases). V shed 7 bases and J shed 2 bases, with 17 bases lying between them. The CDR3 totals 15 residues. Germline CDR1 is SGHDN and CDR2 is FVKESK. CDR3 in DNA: TGTGCCAGCAATGAGCTTGGAGGGCCTCAAGAGACCCAGTACTTC. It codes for CASNELGGPQETQYF. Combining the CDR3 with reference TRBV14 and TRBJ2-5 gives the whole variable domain EAGVTQFPSHSVIEKGQTVTLRCDPISGHDNLYWYRRVMGKEIKFLLHFVKESKQDESGMPNNRFLAERTGGTYSTLKVQPAELEDSGVYFCASNELGGPQETQYFGPGTRLLVL.

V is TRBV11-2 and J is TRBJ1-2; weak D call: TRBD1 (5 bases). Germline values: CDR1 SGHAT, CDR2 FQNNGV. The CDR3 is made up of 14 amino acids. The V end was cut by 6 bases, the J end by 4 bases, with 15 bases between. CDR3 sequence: CASSWDARLYGYTF. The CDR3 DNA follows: TGTGCCAGCAGTTGGGACGCCAGACTCTATGGCTACACCTTC. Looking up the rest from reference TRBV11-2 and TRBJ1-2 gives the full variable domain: EAGVAQSPRYKIIEKRQSVAFWCNPISGHATLYWYQQILGQGPKLLIQFQNNGVVDDSQLPKDRFSAERLKGVDSTLKIQPAKLEDSAVYLCASSWDARLYGYTFGSGTRLTVV.

The CDR3 region is CSATGTETQYF. For the CDR3, the DNA is TGCAGTGCTACCGGAACGGAGACCCAGTACTTC. V usage is TRBV20-1 and J usage is TRBJ2-5; D gene unclear. Looked up from germline, CDR1 is DFQATT and CDR2 is SNEGSKA (reference sequence). The germline V and J ends were trimmed by 4 bases and 5 bases, with 8 bases remaining between them. This CDR3 contains 11 residues.

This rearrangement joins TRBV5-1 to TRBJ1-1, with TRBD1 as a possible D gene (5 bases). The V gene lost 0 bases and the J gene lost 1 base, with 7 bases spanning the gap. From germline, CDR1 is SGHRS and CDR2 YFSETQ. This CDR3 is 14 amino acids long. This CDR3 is CASSLAGPNTEAFF. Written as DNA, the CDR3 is TGCGCCAGCAGCTTGGCGGGGCCGAACACTGAAGCTTTCTTT.

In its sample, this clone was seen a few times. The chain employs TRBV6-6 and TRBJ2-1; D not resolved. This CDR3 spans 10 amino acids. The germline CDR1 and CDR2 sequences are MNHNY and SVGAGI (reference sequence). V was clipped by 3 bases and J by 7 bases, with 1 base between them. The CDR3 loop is CASSYNEQFF. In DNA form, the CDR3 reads TGTGCCAGCAGTTATAATGAGCAGTTCTTC.

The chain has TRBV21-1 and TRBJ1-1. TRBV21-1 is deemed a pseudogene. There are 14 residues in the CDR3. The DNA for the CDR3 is TGTGCCAGCAGCACCTCGAGGGCGGGGGGTGAAGCTTTCTTT. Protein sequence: CASSTSRAGGEAFF.

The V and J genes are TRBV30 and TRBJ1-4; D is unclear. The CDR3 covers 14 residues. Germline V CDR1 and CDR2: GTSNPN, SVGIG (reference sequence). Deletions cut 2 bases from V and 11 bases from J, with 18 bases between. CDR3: CAWSSTPGQTKLFF. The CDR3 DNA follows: TGTGCCTGGAGTTCGACCCCCGGGCAGACTAAACTGTTTTTT.

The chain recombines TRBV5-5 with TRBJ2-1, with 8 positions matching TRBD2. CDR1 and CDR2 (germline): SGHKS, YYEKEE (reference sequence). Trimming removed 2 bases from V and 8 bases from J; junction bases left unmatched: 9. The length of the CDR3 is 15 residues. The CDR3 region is CASSLRGTSVYEQFF. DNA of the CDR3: TGTGCCAGCAGCTTAAGGGGGACTAGTGTTTATGAGCAGTTCTTC.

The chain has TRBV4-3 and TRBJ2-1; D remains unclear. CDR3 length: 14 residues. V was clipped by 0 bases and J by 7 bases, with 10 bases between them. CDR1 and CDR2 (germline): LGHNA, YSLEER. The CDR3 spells CASSQDLPTNEQFF. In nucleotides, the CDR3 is TGCGCCAGCAGCCAAGATCTTCCCACGAATGAGCAGTTCTTC.

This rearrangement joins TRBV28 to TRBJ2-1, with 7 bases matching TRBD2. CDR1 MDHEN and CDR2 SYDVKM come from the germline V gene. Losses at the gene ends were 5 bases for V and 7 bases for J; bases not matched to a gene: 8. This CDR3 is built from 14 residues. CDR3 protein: CASSIPAGLNEQFF. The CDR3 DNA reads TGTGCCAGCAGTATCCCAGCGGGGCTAAATGAGCAGTTCTTC.

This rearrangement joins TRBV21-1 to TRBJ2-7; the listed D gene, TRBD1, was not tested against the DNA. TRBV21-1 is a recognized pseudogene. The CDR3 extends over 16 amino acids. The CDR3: CASSRTWAPLRYEQYF. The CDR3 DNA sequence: TGTGCCAGCAGCAGAACTTGGGCCCCACTCCGGTACGAGCAGTACTTC.

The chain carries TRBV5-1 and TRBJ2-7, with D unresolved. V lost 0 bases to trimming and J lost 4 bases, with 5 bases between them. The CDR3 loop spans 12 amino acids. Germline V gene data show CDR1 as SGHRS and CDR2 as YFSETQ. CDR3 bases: TGCGCCAGCAGCTTGGGGGGTTACGAGCAGTACTTC. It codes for CASSLGGYEQYF.

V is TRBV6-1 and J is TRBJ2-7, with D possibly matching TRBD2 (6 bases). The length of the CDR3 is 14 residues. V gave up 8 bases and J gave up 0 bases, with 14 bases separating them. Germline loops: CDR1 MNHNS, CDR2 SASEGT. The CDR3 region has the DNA TGTGCCAGCGGGGCTTGGCGGGGCTCCTACGAGCAGTACTTC. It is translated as CASGAWRGSYEQYF.

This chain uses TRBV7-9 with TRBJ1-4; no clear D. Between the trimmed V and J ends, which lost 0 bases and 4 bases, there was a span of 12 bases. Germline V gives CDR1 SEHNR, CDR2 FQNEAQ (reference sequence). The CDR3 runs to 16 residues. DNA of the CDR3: TGTGCCAGCAGCTTAGCGGGGAGTCAGTTTAATGAAAAACTGTTTTTT. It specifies CASSLAGSQFNEKLFF.

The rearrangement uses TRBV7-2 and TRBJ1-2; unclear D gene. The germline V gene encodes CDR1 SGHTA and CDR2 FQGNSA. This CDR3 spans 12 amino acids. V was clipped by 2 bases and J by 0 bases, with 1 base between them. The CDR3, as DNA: TGTGCCAGCAGCTTACCTAACTATGGCTACACCTTC. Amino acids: CASSLPNYGYTF.